This T cell receptor beta chain was sequenced during a study of cytomegalovirus exposure and HLA in healthy donors. The wider study: As an earlier analysis found, 150 million to 200 million T cells yielded 95 million to 130 million unique TCR beta sequences.

The primer mix had 60 Vbeta and 13 Jbeta primers. Here immunoSEQ multiplex PCR was the method, and the copy in TCRdb shows in-frame clones only, minus some. The table includes approximately 100,000 clones, approximately 80% detected once. Study-wide findings and caveats: Some V segments (TRBV6-2 and TRBV6-3 among them) were excluded as indistinguishable.

Concerning this clone: Antigen unknown.

The germline gives CDR1 SGDLS, CDR2 YYNGEE. V was pared by 6 bases and J by 0 bases, with 10 bases between. CDR3 length equals 14 residues. The clonotype originates from a woman aged 18-30 years in good health and CMV-seropositive. V is TRBV9 and J is TRBJ2-1; possible D gene TRBD2, 5 bases. The sequencing input was PBMCs. DNA of the CDR3: TGTGCCAGCAATACGGGGAGCTCCTACAATGAGCAGTTCTTC. Translation: CASNTGSSYNEQFF.